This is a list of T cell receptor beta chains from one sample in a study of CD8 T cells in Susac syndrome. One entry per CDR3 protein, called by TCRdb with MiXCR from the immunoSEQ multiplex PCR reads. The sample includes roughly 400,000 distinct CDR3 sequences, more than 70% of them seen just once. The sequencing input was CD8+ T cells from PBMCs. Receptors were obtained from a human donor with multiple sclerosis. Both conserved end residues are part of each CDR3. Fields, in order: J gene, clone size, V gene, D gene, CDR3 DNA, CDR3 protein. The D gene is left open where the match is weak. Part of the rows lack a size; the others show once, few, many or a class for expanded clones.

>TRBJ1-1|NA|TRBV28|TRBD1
TGTGCCAGCAGTCTCCAGGACAGGGGGCCGGCTAATGCTTTCTTT
CASSLQDRGPANAFF
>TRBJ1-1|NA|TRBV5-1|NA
TGCGCCAGCAGCCCGCTCACGGGGGGGGAAACTGAAGCTTTCTTT
CASSPLTGGETEAFF
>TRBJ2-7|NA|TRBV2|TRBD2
TGTGCCAGCAGTGAGGGTGCGGGAGGGTTTGTCTACGAGCAGTACTTC
CASSEGAGGFVYEQYF
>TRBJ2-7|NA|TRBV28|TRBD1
TGTGCCAGCAGGGAGGACAGGGGCTACGAGCAGTACTTC
CASREDRGYEQYF
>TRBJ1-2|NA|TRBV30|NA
TGTGCCTGGAGTGTACCGGTTGGGGAGTACTATGGCTACACCTTC
CAWSVPVGEYYGYTF
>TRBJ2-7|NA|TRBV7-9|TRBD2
TGTGCCAGCAGCAGCACGGGGACTAGCGACTCCTACGAGCAGTACTTC
CASSSTGTSDSYEQYF
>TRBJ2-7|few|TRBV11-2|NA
TGTGCCAGCAGCTTACGGGATACCTACGAGCAGTACTTC
CASSLRDTYEQYF
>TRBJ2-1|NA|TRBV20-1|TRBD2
TGCAGTGCTAGAGGGGCAGCGGGAGAACGGTACAATGAGCAGTTCTTC
CSARGAAGERYNEQFF
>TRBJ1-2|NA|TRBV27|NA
TGTGCCAGCAGTCCGTTGGTGGGCCTACACTTCTACACCTTC
CASSPLVGLHFYTF
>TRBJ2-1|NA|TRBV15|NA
TGTGCCACCAGCAGAGTCAGTACAGGGAGCTCCTACAATGAGCAGTTCTTC
CATSRVSTGSSYNEQFF
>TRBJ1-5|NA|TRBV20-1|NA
TGCAGTGCTCCCACCGCGACAGATAGCAATCAGCCCCAGCATTTT
CSAPTATDSNQPQHF
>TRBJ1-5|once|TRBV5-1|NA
TGCGCCAGCAGCTCAGGTATCAATCAGCCCCAGCATTTT
CASSSGINQPQHF
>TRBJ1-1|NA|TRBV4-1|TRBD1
TGCGCCAGCAGCCAAGGGCCGACAGGGTACACTGAAGCTTTCTTT
CASSQGPTGYTEAFF
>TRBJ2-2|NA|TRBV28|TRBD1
TGTGCCAGCAGCCATGGGACAGGGCCCCGCACCGGGGAGCTGTTTTTT
CASSHGTGPRTGELFF
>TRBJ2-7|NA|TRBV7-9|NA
TGTGCCAGCAGATCGAGGGCGTCGAAACCCTACGAGCAGTACTTC
CASRSRASKPYEQYF
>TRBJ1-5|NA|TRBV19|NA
TGTGCCAGTAGTATTGCCGGCTATAGCAATCAGCCCCAGCATTTT
CASSIAGYSNQPQHF
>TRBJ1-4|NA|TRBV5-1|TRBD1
TGCGCCAGCAGCTTGGGGTTCGTCAGGGGGCCCCTCGGAGAAGAAAAACTGTTTTTT
CASSLGFVRGPLGEEKLFF
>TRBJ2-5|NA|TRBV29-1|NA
TGCAGCGTTGAAGATCGGGGGACAACCTACCAAGAGACCCAGTACTTC
CSVEDRGTTYQETQYF
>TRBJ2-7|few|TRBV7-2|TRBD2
TGTGCCAGCAGCCATAGCGGGACCTACGAGCAGTACTTC
CASSHSGTYEQYF
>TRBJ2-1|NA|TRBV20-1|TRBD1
TGCAGTGCGCCCGGACAGGGTTCAGAGGGATCCTACAATGAGCAGTTCTTC
CSAPGQGSEGSYNEQFF
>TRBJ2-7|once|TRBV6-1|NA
TGTGCCAGCAGTGATCCCCCGTCCTACTTC
CASSDPPSYF
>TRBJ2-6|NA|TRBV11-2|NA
TGTGCCAGCAGCTTAGGGAGGTGGCCTCCAGGTGATGGGGCCAACGTCCTGACTTTC
CASSLGRWPPGDGANVLTF
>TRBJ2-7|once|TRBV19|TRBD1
TGTGCCAGTAGTATAGATACCCCGGACAGGGGTGTCTACGAGCAGTACTTC
CASSIDTPDRGVYEQYF
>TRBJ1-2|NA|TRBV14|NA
TGTGCCAGCAGCCAAGCTCCGGGACACCTCTATGGCTACACCTTC
CASSQAPGHLYGYTF
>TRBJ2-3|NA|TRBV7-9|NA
TGTGCCAGCAGCTTAGGGGACACCACAGATACGCAGTATTTT
CASSLGDTTDTQYF
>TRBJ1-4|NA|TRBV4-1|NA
TGCGCCAGCAGCCAAGTAGGAGCTAATGAAAAACTGTTTTTT
CASSQVGANEKLFF
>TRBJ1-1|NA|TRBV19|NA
TGTGCCAGTGAGGCCACTGAAGCTTTCTTT
CASEATEAFF
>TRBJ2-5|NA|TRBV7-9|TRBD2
TGTGCCAGCAGCTTCGAGCTTGGCCGGTGGCGGGAGTTCAAAGAGACCCAGTACTTC
CASSFELGRWREFKETQYF
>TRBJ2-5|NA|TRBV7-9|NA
TGTGCCAGCAGCTCCGGAGCGCTTTGGGAGACCCAGTACTTC
CASSSGALWETQYF
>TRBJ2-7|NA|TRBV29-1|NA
TGCAGCGTGCGGGGCCATTTCACCGAGCAGTACTTC
CSVRGHFTEQYF
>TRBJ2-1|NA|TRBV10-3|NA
TGTGCCATCAGTGACCTGAAGGGGGTCCTCCACCAAGACAATGAGCAGTTCTTC
CAISDLKGVLHQDNEQFF
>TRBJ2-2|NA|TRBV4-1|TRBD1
TGCGCCAGCAGCCAAGTACAGGGGACCGGGGAGCTGTTTTTT
CASSQVQGTGELFF
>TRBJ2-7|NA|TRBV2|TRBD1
TGTGCCAGCAGTTGGACAGGGGAAGGGGGCGAGCAGTACTTC
CASSWTGEGGEQYF
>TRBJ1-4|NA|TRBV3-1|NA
TGTGCCAGCAGCCAAGATGCAACTAATGAAAAACTGTTTTTT
CASSQDATNEKLFF
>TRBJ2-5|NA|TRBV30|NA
TGTGCCTGGAGCACGGACAGATACCAAGAGACCCAGTACTTC
CAWSTDRYQETQYF
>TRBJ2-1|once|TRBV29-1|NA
TGCAGCGCTCTGGGTCCCAGTCTGAGCTCCTACAATGAGCAGTTCTTC
CSALGPSLSSYNEQFF
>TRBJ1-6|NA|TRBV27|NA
TGTGCCAGCAGTTTATCAGATAATTCACCCCTCCACTTT
CASSLSDNSPLHF
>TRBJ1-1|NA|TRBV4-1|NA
TGCGCCAGCAGCCAAGATGAGCTGTACACTGAAGCTTTCTTT
CASSQDELYTEAFF
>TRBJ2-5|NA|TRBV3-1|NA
TGTGCCAGCAGCCAAGATTCGGGGGACGAGACCCAGTACTTC
CASSQDSGDETQYF
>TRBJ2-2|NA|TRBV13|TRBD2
TGTGCCAGCAGCTCAGCGGGAGTAGCCGGGGAGCTGTTTTTT
CASSSAGVAGELFF
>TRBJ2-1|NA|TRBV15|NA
TGTGCCACCAGCCCGTCCGGAGATTCCTACAATGAGCAGTTCTTC
CATSPSGDSYNEQFF
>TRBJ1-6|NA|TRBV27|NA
TGTGCCAGCAGTTTTGGCACAGAAGATTCACCCCTCCACTTT
CASSFGTEDSPLHF
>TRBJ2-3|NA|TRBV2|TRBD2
TGTGCCAGCGGAGAATTAGCGGGAGACACAGATACGCAGTATTTT
CASGELAGDTDTQYF
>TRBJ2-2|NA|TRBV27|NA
TGTGCCAGCAGTTTAGGCGATACGAACACCGGGGAGCTGTTTTTT
CASSLGDTNTGELFF
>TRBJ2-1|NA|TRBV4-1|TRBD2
TGCGCCAGCAGTCATTTTATAGCGGGAGGGAATGAGCAGTTCTTC
CASSHFIAGGNEQFF
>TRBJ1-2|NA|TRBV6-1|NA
TGTGCCAGCAGTGCCGTGCCCGGGCTTAACTATGGCTACACCTTC
CASSAVPGLNYGYTF
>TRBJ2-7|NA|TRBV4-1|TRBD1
TGCGCCAGCAGCCAAGAACCAGGGGGAGTCTACGAGCAGTACTTC
CASSQEPGGVYEQYF
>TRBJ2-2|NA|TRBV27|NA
TGTGCCAGCAGTTTAGCGGGAATGGTCACCGGGGAGCTGTTTTTT
CASSLAGMVTGELFF
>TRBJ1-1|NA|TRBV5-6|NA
TGTGCCAGCAGCTTGGCTCCCGGGGCAGGGACTGAAGCTTTCTTT
CASSLAPGAGTEAFF
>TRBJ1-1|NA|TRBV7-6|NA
TGTGCCAGCAGCACCCTTGGTGACATGAACACTGAAGCTTTCTTT
CASSTLGDMNTEAFF
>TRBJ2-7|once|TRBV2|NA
TGTGCCAGCAGTGCGCTGACAGGACTTTTCTACGAGCAGTACTTC
CASSALTGLFYEQYF